This paragraph reports one T cell receptor beta chain. A junction end diverges from the germline sequence, so it may reflect a read error. This sample was taken from a study of T-cell reconstitution after alpha-beta-depleted transplantation in children. As it was prepared, the TCRbeta library received unique molecular identifiers. TCRdb re-called the PCR reads through MiXCR, storing one row per CDR3 protein. The sample has more than 400,000 distinct CDR3 sequences, over 9.5% seen once. Germline values: CDR1 LNHDA, CDR2 SQIVND (reference sequence). The CDR3 is made up of 15 amino acids. This TCR was recovered from a female patient aged 2 to 10 who had a stem cell transplant for aplastic anemia, so the T cells may come from the graft donor. The genes are TRBV19 and TRBJ1-3; the match to TRBD1 covers 8 bases. This specimen was PBMCs, mostly from graft donor cells, taken 180 days after TCRalphabeta/CD19-depleted stem cell transplant. The chain's CDR3 is CASSIDPGTGNTIYF. In DNA form, the CDR3 reads TGTGCCAGTAGTATAGACCCCGGGACAGGAAACACCATATATTTC.